The source of this T cell receptor (beta chain) is a study of CD8 T cells in ankylosing spondylitis. Broader study findings: Both synovial fluid and blood in reactive arthritis had previously been reported to carry some motif variants. Ankylosing spondylitis blood appeared to carry a characteristic TCR beta motif of several highly homologous variants. In ankylosing spondylitis patients, matched synovial fluid reportedly showed significant enrichment of disease-linked clones. Relatively rare in peripheral blood, disease-linked clones were also CD8+.

5'-RACE, quantitative and with molecular barcodes, yielded the TCR beta libraries. Using its own MiXCR run on the 5' RACE reads, TCRdb lists one record per CDR3 protein. The sample contains 470,000 or so distinct CDR3 sequences, more than 25% of which appear only once. This clonotype has only a few counts. What it binds is not known. Sequenced: blood, either unsorted or a sorted T cell fraction (not recorded which). This TCR derives from a male donor with ankylosing spondylitis.

The CDR3 region is CSARRLSGQYSYNSPLHF. CDR3 DNA: TGCAGTGCTAGGAGACTTTCAGGGCAGTACTCCTATAATTCACCCCTCCACTTT. This chain uses TRBV20-1 with TRBJ1-6; a possible D gene is TRBD1 (5 bases). From germline, CDR1 is DFQATT and CDR2 SNEGSKA (reference sequence). Trimming removed 3 bases at V and 0 bases at J, with 18 bases between. The CDR3 is 18 residues long.